This TCR beta chain originates from a study of T cell responses to AZD1222 COVID-19 vaccine (dated by TCRdb to the early 2020s). Describing the broader study: TCR sequencing covered 230 or so trial participants: around 210 given two doses of AZD1222 and 26 given two doses of MenACWY control vaccine. Trial participants were enrolled by age into 18-55, 56-69 and 70-plus year subgroups, with roughly 160, 29 and 62 TCR-sequenced participants respectively. Study-level results and caveats: No day 14 peak-response samples were available, so repertoires were characterized only after the peak T cell response. Vaccine-associated CD4 TCRs spanned the whole spike protein, with dominant responses in regions 160-218 and 743-854. Nearly half of unique spike-specific TCRs reportedly recognized epitopes outside regions mutated in the B.1.351 and B.1.1.7 variants. Conclusions about previously exposed vaccinees are limited, since just six or seven AZD1222 recipients were seropositive for SARS-CoV-2 at baseline. In the small 56-69-year group, the increase in depth fell short of significance, most likely because of low power. A significant rise in spike-specific TCR breadth and depth was observed after two AZD1222 doses relative to day 0 and relative to MenACWY recipients. Most participants were white British and females outnumbered males, and the authors suggested that clonal diversity may have been underestimated.

According to the germline V gene (reference sequence), CDR1 reads MNHNY and CDR2 reads SVGAGI. Between the V and J ends, shortened by 5 bases and 3 bases respectively, the junction contains 11 bases. Counted from cysteine to phenylalanine, this CDR3 has 14 amino acids. CDR3 DNA only is kept here, 42 bases in frame from base 1. The CDR3 regions of human TCRbeta chains were subjected to immunosequencing. Per the source publication's procedure: Repertoire TCRs were checked for matches against a reference library of SARS-CoV-2-specific TCRs that had been generated using the MIRA antigen-specificity platform. Breadth was defined as the fraction of unique TCRs that were SARS-CoV-2-associated, and depth was defined as the fraction of total T cells that were SARS-CoV-2-associated. Using the MIRA data, every spike-specific TCR was mapped to the spike region that the TCR reacted to and assigned to either a CD4 or a CD8 class. Log10-transformed breadth and depth values were compared by one-way ANOVA with Sidak's multiple comparisons tests. Entries here come from immuneACCESS through TCRdb and include only in-frame sequences with V and J called. Some clones fail to appear in such tables; in the studies checked, an unresolved V gene covers under half of the shortfall, and the cause of the remainder is unknown. V and J calls and clone size are given by that table; D and trimming were obtained from the DNA. This sample lists about 140,000 clones; around 93% were detected once. 3.6% of the sample is in the top ten clones.

A word on this clone: No cognate antigen has been identified for it. Base qualities are not provided; no much larger clone lies one nucleotide away.

This specimen's time point label, per the study, means: about 28 days (+/-7) after the second vaccine dose. Because spike-specific TCR depth and breadth did not differ between the two schedules, AZD1222 recipients who got a second dose at roughly 4 weeks were pooled with those who got a second dose at roughly 12 weeks. The vaccinee samples were drawn from two UK trials, COV001 and COV002, one of which was a single-blind randomized controlled phase 2/3 trial testing AZD1222 (ChAdOx1 nCoV-19) in healthy adults. Trial participant PBMC samples were collected at day 0 and day 28 after the second dose for TCRbeta chain sequencing.

The sample here was peripheral blood, taken 28 days after the second AZD1222 dose. The source of this sequence is an adult who received the AZD1222 COVID-19 vaccine. Rearrangement joined TRBV6-6 to TRBJ1-5; no confident D gene assignment can be made. The DNA reads as follows: TGTGCCAGCAGTAAGACGGATCCCAATCAGCCCCAGCATTTT. Its translation is CASSKTDPNQPQHF.